One and the same sample provided the 25 T cell receptor beta chains below, sequenced in a study of OX40 agonist ivuxolimab in advanced cancers. Using immunoSEQ multiplex PCR, the repertoire was profiled, and TCRdb retains in-frame clones only, with some absent. The repertoire has about 35,000 clones, nearly 75% of them found once; the top ten carry about 21%. The sequencing here drew on CD4+ or CD8+ T cells sorted from blood, taken in a trial of the OX40 agonist ivuxolimab. Receptors originate from an adult with an advanced solid tumor such as melanoma, head and neck, liver or kidney cancer.

The J gene is TRBJ2-3, the V gene TRBV7-9, with 10 nucleotides matching TRBD2. V lost 3 bases and J lost 5; bases outside the gene matches: 5. The germline CDR1 and CDR2 sequences are SEHNR and FQNEAQ (reference sequence). The CDR3 covers 15 residues. Here the CDR3 reads CASSFSGGLRDTQYF. CDR3 DNA sequence: TGTGCCAGCAGCTTTAGCGGGGGGCTCAGAGATACGCAGTATTTT.

This rearrangement joins TRBV5-1 to TRBJ2-3; D uncertain. Deletions cut 6 bases from V and 7 bases from J, with 15 bases between. This CDR3 comprises 13 residues. CDR1 is SGHRS and CDR2 is YFSETQ in the germline V gene. The CDR3 here is CASNEDRSHTQYF. CDR3 nucleotide sequence: TGCGCCAGCAATGAGGACCGATCCCATACGCAGTATTTT.

The chain employs TRBV7-8 and TRBJ2-1; D uncertain. V was pared by 8 bases and J by 4 bases, with 6 bases between. Germline V gene lookup returns CDR1 SGHVS and CDR2 FQNEAQ. This CDR3 comprises 11 residues. The CDR3 region is CASGRYNEQFF. The CDR3 coding sequence is TGTGCCAGCGGCAGATACAATGAGCAGTTCTTC. The full variable domain, with the rest looked up from reference TRBV7-8 and TRBJ2-1, is GAGVSQSPRYKVAKRGQDVALRCDPISGHVSLFWYQQALGQGPEFLTYFQNEAQLDKSGLPSDRFFAERPEGSVSTLKIQRTQQEDSAVYLCASGRYNEQFFGPGTRLTVL.

The gene calls are TRBV30 and TRBJ2-3; 8 bases match TRBD2. Germline V gives CDR1 GTSNPN, CDR2 SVGIG (reference sequence). CDR3 size: 18 residues. Unmatched junction bases numbered 15, after V lost 4 bases and J lost 0 bases. In nucleotides, the CDR3 is TGTGCCTGGAAACCCCTATTCAGGCGGGGGGCCAGCACAGATACGCAGTATTTT. Its protein is CAWKPLFRRGASTDTQYF.

This clone was seen a single time. The chain links TRBV29-1 to TRBJ1-2; TRBD1 might be the D (6 bases). The length of the CDR3 is 11 residues. Germline V CDR1 and CDR2: SQVTM, ANQGSEA. CDR3 sequence reads: CSIRGAGGYTF. The DNA for the CDR3 is TGCTCCATTAGGGGGGCGGGAGGCTACACCTTC.

The J gene is TRBJ2-5, the V gene TRBV9; TRBD1 matches at 9 bases. This CDR3 contains 15 residues. Germline CDR1 and CDR2: SGDLS and YYNGEE. Trimming at V came to 1 base and at J to 4 bases, leaving 5 bases not matched to a gene. The DNA for the CDR3 is TGTGCCAGCAGCGTAACCACAGGGGGCAGAGAGACCCAGTACTTC. It codes for CASSVTTGGRETQYF.

V usage is TRBV30 and J usage is TRBJ2-1; D uncertain. Looked up from germline, CDR1 is GTSNPN and CDR2 is SVGIG (reference sequence). Trimming removed 2 bases at V and 6 bases at J, with 14 bases between. This CDR3 is built from 14 residues. The CDR3: CAWSRQPTLNEQFF. The CDR3 coding sequence is TGTGCCTGGAGTCGACAACCCACCCTCAATGAGCAGTTCTTC. The full variable domain, with the rest looked up from reference TRBV30 and TRBJ2-1, is SQTIHQWPATLVQPVGSPLSLECTVEGTSNPNLYWYRQAAGRGLQLLFYSVGIGQISSEVPQNLSASRPQDRQFILSSKKLLLSDSGFYLCAWSRQPTLNEQFFGPGTRLTVL.

This chain connects TRBV5-4 to TRBJ2-5, with 9 bases that match TRBD1. Per the germline V gene, CDR1 is SGHNT and CDR2 is YYREEE (reference sequence). CDR3 length equals 14 residues. J gave up 5 bases and V 2 bases, and 4 bases lay outside the gene matches. In nucleotides, the CDR3 is TGTGCCAGCAGCTTAACCGGACAGGGGGAGACCCAGTACTTC. Translating gives CASSLTGQGETQYF. The full variable domain, its missing parts supplied by reference TRBV5-4 and TRBJ2-5, is ETGVTQSPTHLIKTRGQQVTLRCSSQSGHNTVSWYQQALGQGPQFIFQYYREEENGRGNFPPRFSGLQFPNYSSELNVNALELDDSALYLCASSLTGQGETQYFGPGTRLLVL.

This sequence joins TRBV7-2 and TRBJ1-3; the D is unclear. Trimming stripped 7 bases from V and 0 bases from J, with 10 bases between. This CDR3 is 14 amino acids long. Germline V gene sequence: CDR1 SGHTA, CDR2 FQGNSA. In DNA, the CDR3 is TGTGCCAGCACCAACGGCCTCTCTGGAAACACCATATATTTT. Its translation is CASTNGLSGNTIYF.

The rearrangement joins TRBV18 to TRBJ1-4; D remains unclear. CDR3 size: 13 residues. Germline loops: CDR1 KGHSH, CDR2 LQKENI. The ends were cut back, 1 base at V and 6 bases at J, with 6 bases in the middle. The DNA of the CDR3 is TGTGCCAGCTCACCACTAAGGGATGAAAAACTGTTTTTT. Amino acid sequence: CASSPLRDEKLFF.

The chain uses TRBV5-8 and TRBJ1-6; 12 bases map to TRBD1. In germline, CDR1 is SGHTS, CDR2 YDEGEE. The CDR3 consists of 16 residues. The junction had 9 bases not matched to a gene; V was cut back by 4 bases and J by 10 bases. CDR3 nucleotide sequence: TGTGCCAGCAGCGACCCCCCCGGGACAGGGGGCTCACCCCTCCACTTT. Its translation is CASSDPPGTGGSPLHF.

The sample holds one count of this clone. The genes are TRBV29-1 and TRBJ2-1; TRBD2 aligns across 13 bases. The CDR3 is 13 amino acids. Germline-derived CDR1 and CDR2 are SQVTM and ANQGSEA. The ends lost 8 bases at V and 10 bases at J; junction bases unmatched: 8. This CDR3 is CSTTSGGAREQFF. CDR3 DNA: TGCAGCACCACTAGCGGGGGGGCTCGGGAGCAGTTCTTC.

The chain uses TRBV5-1 and TRBJ1-2; D gene unclear. This CDR3 region has 15 residues. Germline lookup yields CDR1 SGHRS and CDR2 YFSETQ. V gave up 1 base and J gave up 3 bases, with 13 bases separating them. The CDR3 reads CASSLPEGHHYGYTF. The CDR3 DNA follows: TGCGCCAGCAGCTTGCCCGAGGGTCATCACTATGGCTACACCTTC. Full variable domain (missing parts from reference TRBV5-1 and TRBJ1-2): KAGVTQTPRYLIKTRGQQVTLSCSPISGHRSVSWYQQTPGQGLQFLFEYFSETQRNKGNFPGRFSGRQFSNSRSEMNVSTLELGDSALYLCASSLPEGHHYGYTFGSGTRLTVV.

This clone was counted once. The chain couples TRBV7-9 to TRBJ1-2; 7 bases are a match to TRBD1. Per germline, CDR1 SEHNR and CDR2 FQNEAQ (reference sequence). V shed 5 bases and J 8 bases; nucleotides not matched to a gene: 5. The CDR3 is made up of 12 amino acids. CDR3 protein: CASSEGAGGYTF. CDR3 DNA: TGTGCCAGCAGCGAGGGGGCAGGCGGCTACACCTTC.

This clone qualifies as medium-sized. In DNA, the CDR3 is TGTGCCAGCAGTTACCAGGGGGCTAACTATGGCTACACCTTC. Protein sequence: CASSYQGANYGYTF. The gene calls are TRBV6-5 and TRBJ1-2; TRBD1 agrees at 7 bases. V dropped 2 bases and J dropped 0; count of bases not matched to a gene: 0. The CDR3 totals 14 residues. The germline V gene encodes CDR1 MNHEY and CDR2 SVGAGI.

This clone appeared a few times. This sequence joins TRBV4-1 and TRBJ2-5, with TRBD2 matching over 10 bases. The CDR3 is 18 residues long. Germline values: CDR1 MGHRA, CDR2 YSYEKL. J lost 1 base, V lost 0 bases, and 8 bases had no gene match. The CDR3: CASSQERGAGGIQETQYF. In DNA, the CDR3 is TGCGCCAGCAGCCAAGAACGGGGAGCGGGGGGGATCCAAGAGACCCAGTACTTC.

The V call is TRBV6-5, the J call TRBJ2-7; D unresolved. The CDR3 sequence is 13 residues long. CDR1 and CDR2 from the germline V gene are MNHEY and SVGAGI. V shed 1 base and J shed 3 bases, with 7 bases lying between them. The CDR3 bases are TGTGCCAGCAGTTACTGTGGGATCTACGAGCAGTACGTC. The encoded protein is CASSYCGIYEQYV.

This chain joins TRBV2 and TRBJ2-1; D is undetermined. The germline gives CDR1 SNHLY, CDR2 FYNNEI. The CDR3 is 14 residues long. V lost 2 bases and J 10 bases, leaving 15 bases between the germline ends. The CDR3 region is CASSERTRREEQFF. The CDR3 nucleotides are TGTGCCAGCAGTGAACGGACCCGAAGGGAAGAGCAGTTCTTC.

The J gene is TRBJ2-1, the V gene TRBV19; either TRBD1 or TRBD2 may supply D (5 bases each). This CDR3 comprises 18 residues. In germline, CDR1 is LNHDA, CDR2 SQIVND (reference sequence). Trimming cost V 7 bases and J 2 bases, with 24 bases left between them. This chain's CDR3 is CASTPRGGGTGTYNEQFF. Here the CDR3 DNA reads TGTGCCAGTACCCCACGGGGTGGGGGTACTGGAACCTACAATGAGCAGTTCTTC.

In regard to this clone: Compared with germline, one end of the junction differs, possibly owing to a read error. The chain couples TRBV25-1 to TRBJ2-6; 7 positions agree with TRBD2. From germline, CDR1 is MGHDK and CDR2 SYGVNS. This CDR3 comprises 14 residues. The CDR3 coding sequence is TGTGCCAGCAGTGAATCTCCGGGGGGCAACGTCCTGACTTTC. This gives the protein CASSESPGGNVLTF.

The chain carries TRBV5-6 and TRBJ1-2; no reliable D call. The CDR3 has 11 residues. Per germline, CDR1 SGHDT and CDR2 YYEEEE. V gave up 1 base and J gave up 7 bases, with 5 bases separating them. CDR3 loop: CASSLLGGYTF. As DNA, the CDR3 is TGTGCCAGCAGCTTGCTAGGTGGCTACACCTTC.

The V gene is TRBV20-1, the J gene TRBJ2-1; D unresolved. The CDR3 contains 10 residues. Germline V gene sequence: CDR1 DFQATT, CDR2 SNEGSKA (reference sequence). Trimming pared 1 base from V and 9 bases from J, leaving 4 bases between. This CDR3 reads CSARVTEQFF. DNA for the CDR3: TGCAGTGCTAGAGTTACTGAGCAGTTCTTC.

The chain carries TRBV6-5 and TRBJ1-2; possibly TRBD1 for D (6 bases). From germline, CDR1 is MNHEY and CDR2 SVGAGI. The V end lost 2 bases, the J end lost 3 bases, and 16 bases lay between the germline ends. This CDR3 is 16 amino acids long. This chain's CDR3 is CASSYIRTGGDYGYTF. Written as DNA, the CDR3 is TGTGCCAGCAGTTACATCAGGACGGGGGGCGACTATGGCTACACCTTC.

This clone was detected a few times. This sequence joins TRBV15 and TRBJ2-5; no firm D call. Germline CDR1 and CDR2: LNHNV and YYDKDF (reference sequence). The CDR3 totals 15 residues. The germline V and J ends were trimmed by 0 bases and 3 bases, with 11 bases remaining between them. CDR3 in DNA: TGTGCCACCAGCAGAGACAAGGCATTGGAAGAGACCCAGTACTTC. Its translation: CATSRDKALEETQYF.

This sequence joins TRBV19 and TRBJ2-2, with TRBD2 matching 12 bases. CDR1 LNHDA and CDR2 SQIVND come from the germline V gene (reference sequence). Losses at the gene ends were 3 bases for V and 5 bases for J; bases not matched to a gene: 10. The CDR3 has 18 amino acids. For the CDR3, the DNA is TGTGCCAGTAGTATCAGGCTAGCGGGGGGGCCCGGGACCGGGGAGCTGTTTTTT. Translation: CASSIRLAGGPGTGELFF.